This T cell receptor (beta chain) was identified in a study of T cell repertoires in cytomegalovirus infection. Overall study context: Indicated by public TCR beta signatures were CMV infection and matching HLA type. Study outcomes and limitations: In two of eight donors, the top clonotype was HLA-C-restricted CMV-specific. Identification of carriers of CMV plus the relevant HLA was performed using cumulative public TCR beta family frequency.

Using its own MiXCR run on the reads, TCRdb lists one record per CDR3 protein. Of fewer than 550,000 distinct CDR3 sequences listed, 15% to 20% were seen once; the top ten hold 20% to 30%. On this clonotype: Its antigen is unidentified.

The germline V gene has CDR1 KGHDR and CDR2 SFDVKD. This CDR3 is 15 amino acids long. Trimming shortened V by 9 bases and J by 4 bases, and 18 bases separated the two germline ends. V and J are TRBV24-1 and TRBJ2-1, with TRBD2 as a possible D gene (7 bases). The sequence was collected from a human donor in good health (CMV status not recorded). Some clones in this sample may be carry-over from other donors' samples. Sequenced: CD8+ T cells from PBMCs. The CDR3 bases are TGTGCCACCGGGGGCGGCGGGAGCGGTTACAATGAGCAGTTCTTC. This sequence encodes CATGGGGSGYNEQFF.